This T cell receptor (beta chain) was retrieved from a study of monozygotic twins with inflammatory bowel disease. Study findings and constraints: Backing was not found for a single strong signal or clonotype associated with IBD. People with IBD had fewer clonotypes in common with others than healthy twins did, especially with disease activity.

No DNA is given; TCRdb re-called the 5' RACE reads and lists each CDR3 protein once. Its clone listing holds roughly 100,000 distinct CDR3 sequences. On this clonotype itself: The antigen is unknown.

Specimen: blood. The TCR was taken from a human donor with ulcerative colitis or Crohn's disease, or a healthy co-twin of an affected twin (not recorded which).

CDR3 sequence reads: CASSYALMGQREAFF. The chain uses TRBV6-2 or TRBV6-3 and TRBJ1-1; absent DNA, TCRdb's TRBD1 call cannot be checked. Germline V CDR1 and CDR2: MNHEY, SVGEGT. This CDR3 has 15 residues.